This T cell receptor beta chain comes out of a study of blood T cell repertoires in COVID-19. TCRdb's copy holds only in-frame clones and misses some; the assay was immunoSEQ multiplex PCR. The sample has over 250,000 clones; about 88% are singletons. Across about two dozen US areas, participants ranged in age from roughly 18 to 95 years. Recovered Cohort 3 donors showed two negative PCRs, clearance, or symptom resolution. The material sequenced was PBMCs or T cells enriched from blood (not recorded which). The origin of this receptor is a man aged 55 to 69 who had recovered from COVID-19.

In DNA, the CDR3 is TGTGCCAGCAGTTACTCTTTTTCGGTTAACGAGCAGTACTTC. Amino acid sequence: CASSYSFSVNEQYF. The rearrangement links TRBV6-5 to TRBJ2-7; no reliable D call. The germline V gene has CDR1 MNHEY and CDR2 SVGAGI. Trimming stripped 0 bases from V and 5 bases from J, with 11 bases between. CDR3 size: 14 residues.